This entry is about one T cell receptor beta chain. TCRdb keeps only in-frame clones here, not all; method: immunoSEQ multiplex PCR. The data contain about 320,000 clones, 85% of them singletons. The entry originates in a study of blood T cell repertoires in COVID-19. Living in under 30 US areas, the participants were between roughly 18 and 89 years of age. Trimming left V 3 bases short and J 0 bases short, with 16 bases between. The CDR3 contains 18 residues. The germline V gene encodes CDR1 SGHRS and CDR2 YFSETQ. The chain joins TRBV5-1 to TRBJ1-6; D uncertain. Sequencing was carried out using PBMCs or T cells enriched from blood (not recorded which). The origin of this receptor is a woman between 25 and 40 years old who had been exposed to COVID-19. DNA of the CDR3: TGCGCCAGCAGCTGGGCCCCAACAGTAAGCTCCTATAATTCACCCCTCCACTTT. As protein: CASSWAPTVSSYNSPLHF.